These T cell receptor beta chains were read from a single sample in a study of CD8 T cells in ankylosing spondylitis. TCRdb reprocessed the 5' RACE reads via MiXCR and lists one record per CDR3 protein. Seen here are roughly 440,000 distinct CDR3 sequences, 15% to 20% observed once, and the top ten hold approximately 0.97%. Material for sequencing was blood, either unsorted or a sorted T cell fraction (not recorded which). The receptors were gathered from a male donor with ankylosing spondylitis. Both conserved end residues are trimmed from each CDR3.

j_call v_call cdr3_aa
TRBJ1-2 TRBV12-3/TRBV12-4 ASSKLLQNYGYT
TRBJ1-2 TRBV5-1 ASSGGRTLGGYT
TRBJ2-1 TRBV24-1 ATSDLASGRGYEQF
TRBJ1-5 TRBV4-1 ASSQSEVLNQPQH
TRBJ1-1 TRBV3-1 ASSQVERQGAF
TRBJ1-2 TRBV28 ASTGTEYGYT
TRBJ1-1 TRBV28 ASSLSGTGGSAF
TRBJ2-1 TRBV7-9 ASRQPRKDGVEQF
TRBJ2-2 TRBV9 ASSVATSTHTGELF
TRBJ2-7 TRBV20-1 SARGEREGISYEQY
TRBJ1-2 TRBV7-9 ASSFWVPGGYT
TRBJ2-3 TRBV2 ASSHPPGSGSTDTQY
TRBJ1-1 TRBV28 ASRPGTQNTEAF
TRBJ2-7 TRBV29-1 SVVGGTAYEQY
TRBJ2-2 TRBV12-3/TRBV12-4 ASSSRGGVNTGELF
TRBJ1-1 TRBV5-1 ASSLAGGGKTEAF
TRBJ1-2 TRBV5-1 ASSLVSDSLYGYT
TRBJ2-1 TRBV6-1 ASRRGPGYNEQF
TRBJ1-5 TRBV6-2/TRBV6-3 ASSNPTGRKNQPQH
TRBJ2-7 TRBV9 ASSAAGQACYEQY
TRBJ1-1 TRBV7-9 ASSGGKNTEAF
TRBJ2-3 TRBV20-1 SARDTRPVTDTQY
TRBJ2-7 TRBV5-6 ASSFWRDEQY
TRBJ2-1 TRBV10-3 AITQETYNEQF
TRBJ2-1 TRBV12-3/TRBV12-4 ASRHRGFTYNEQF
TRBJ2-1 TRBV7-2 ASSLGSLAGGNEQF
TRBJ1-1 TRBV5-1 ASSSRPQNTEAF
TRBJ2-6 TRBV18 ASSPYGLSGANVLT
TRBJ1-6 TRBV6-1 ASSRDYNSPLH
TRBJ2-3 TRBV10-3 AITRDGGTDTQY
TRBJ2-7 TRBV5-8 ASSLSRTGIYEQY
TRBJ2-7 TRBV20-1 SARDRTGTGEQY
TRBJ1-5 TRBV12-3/TRBV12-4 ASSLTSVNQPQH
TRBJ1-1 TRBV27 ASSPAGRVTEAF
TRBJ1-1 TRBV2 ASSDWQFTEAF
TRBJ1-1 TRBV27 ASSFPGEGEAF
TRBJ1-3 TRBV4-1 ASSHRGRRNTIY
TRBJ1-1 TRBV12-3/TRBV12-4 ASRGGSLEAF
TRBJ1-6 TRBV2 ASRINNPLH
TRBJ2-7 TRBV20-1 SAREGRGGIYEQY
TRBJ2-2 TRBV5-1 ASSRQASNTGELF
TRBJ1-3 TRBV20-1 SARSSKTTIY
TRBJ2-7 TRBV29-1 SVGRSYEQY
TRBJ2-6 TRBV29-1 SVDHSGANVLT
TRBJ2-7 TRBV11-3 ASEIAGAYEQY
TRBJ2-2 TRBV7-3 ASSLTGSGGELF
TRBJ2-6 TRBV20-1 SARDTWDRANVLT
TRBJ1-2 TRBV7-8 ASSLALLRDPGGYT
TRBJ2-5 TRBV3-1 ASSQGGASGETQY